Each of the 8 T cell receptor beta chains below was sequenced from the same sample in a study of technical replicates of blood from several donors. Sequencing was performed with immunoSEQ multiplex PCR; in TCRdb, only in-frame clones are kept and a portion is missing. The sample has 98,000 or so clones, about 96% seen once; the top ten hold around 0.21%. The sample was T cells isolated from PBMCs. Every receptor here comes from a human donor in good health.

The chain carries TRBV6-1 and TRBJ2-1, with 7 nucleotides matching TRBD2. V gave up 3 bases and J gave up 15 bases; unmatched junction bases: 17. This CDR3 has 15 residues. Germline V gene data show CDR1 as MNHNS and CDR2 as SASEGT. The DNA of the CDR3 is TGTGCCAGCAGTGACAGGGCGGACGGCGGGAGACCGGGGTTCTTC. It encodes CASSDRADGGRPGFF.

The chain has TRBV6-5 and TRBJ1-1; TRBD1 matches 8 bases. The CDR3 has 16 residues. The junction had 3 bases not matched to a gene; V was cut back by 0 bases and J by 0 bases. CDR1 MNHEY and CDR2 SVGAGI come from the germline V gene. The CDR3 DNA reads as TGTGCCAGCAGTTACTCCCAGGGGGCAGTGAACACTGAAGCTTTCTTT. It encodes CASSYSQGAVNTEAFF.

V usage is TRBV5-4 and J usage is TRBJ1-4; no reliable D call. The germline V gene encodes CDR1 SGHNT and CDR2 YYREEE (reference sequence). The CDR3 is 14 amino acids. The V end was cut by 3 bases, the J end by 1 base, with 7 bases between. The CDR3 region is CASSSGETNEKLFF. Here the CDR3 DNA reads TGTGCCAGCAGCTCCGGAGAAACTAATGAAAAACTGTTTTTT.

The rearrangement links TRBV2 to TRBJ2-3; 8 positions match TRBD1. This CDR3 spans 14 amino acids. Germline V gives CDR1 SNHLY, CDR2 FYNNEI. The trim removed 10 bases at V and 3 bases at J, leaving 9 bases unmatched. CDR3 sequence: CATSGGIGTDTQYF. CDR3 coding DNA: TGTGCCACCTCAGGGGGCATAGGGACAGATACGCAGTATTTT.

The DNA of the CDR3 is TGCGCCAGCGCCGGGACTAGCGGGAGCGGAGAGGGGAATAATTACAATGAGCAGTTCTTC. Its protein product is CASAGTSGSGEGNNYNEQFF. This rearrangement joins TRBV10-1 to TRBJ2-1, with 14 bases aligning to TRBD2. The CDR3 loop spans 20 amino acids. V dropped 8 bases and J dropped 4; count of bases not matched to a gene: 19. Germline-derived CDR1 and CDR2 are WNHNN and SYGVQD (reference sequence).

The V and J genes are TRBV19 and TRBJ2-7; possible D gene TRBD1, 5 bases. Deletions cut 3 bases from V and 6 bases from J, with 21 bases between. Germline CDR1 LNHDA, CDR2 SQIVND (reference sequence). The CDR3 is made up of 16 amino acids. The CDR3: CASSIGPTPSQGEQYF. Here the CDR3 DNA reads TGTGCCAGTAGTATCGGTCCGACTCCATCCCAGGGCGAGCAGTACTTC.

The V gene is TRBV19, the J gene TRBJ2-1; TRBD2 aligns across 9 bases. J gave up 3 bases and V 4 bases, and 10 bases lay outside the gene matches. From germline, CDR1 is LNHDA and CDR2 SQIVND (reference sequence). This CDR3 is built from 17 residues. The DNA of the CDR3 is TGTGCCAGTAGTACCCTTAAGACTAGCGGAGTCTACAATGAGCAGTTCTTC. As protein: CASSTLKTSGVYNEQFF.

The chain couples TRBV7-6 to TRBJ1-1; D gene uncertain. The V end lost 1 base, the J end lost 4 bases, and 7 bases lay between the germline ends. This CDR3 is built from 13 residues. CDR1 is SGHVS and CDR2 is FNYEAQ in the germline V gene. In DNA, the CDR3 is TGTGCCAGCAGCTTAGAACTGTCCACTGAAGCTTTCTTT. It yields the protein CASSLELSTEAFF.